This passage covers 14 T cell receptor beta chains from one sample sequenced in a study of early T cells in non-severe SARS-CoV-2 infection. MiXCR, applied by TCRdb to the 5' RACE reads, yields one record per CDR3 protein. The table includes roughly 48,000 distinct CDR3 sequences, 4% to 5% detected once. Sequencing was performed on whole blood. Receptors were obtained from an adult who was a healthcare worker with PCR-confirmed SARS-CoV-2 infection or an uninfected control (not recorded which).

This clonotype was seen at least ten times. This chain connects TRBV5-4 to TRBJ2-1; TRBD1 matches 7 bases. Germline CDR1 SGHNT, CDR2 YYREEE (reference sequence). V lost 4 bases to trimming and J lost 7 bases; unmatched junction nucleotides: 14. This CDR3 contains 16 residues. This CDR3 is CASSRQGQQSRNEQFF. The CDR3 DNA sequence: TGTGCCAGCAGCCGACAGGGTCAGCAGTCTAGGAATGAGCAGTTCTTC.

This clonotype has at least ten counts. V is TRBV6-6 and J is TRBJ1-1; a weak D match, TRBD1 (5 bases). This CDR3 spans 14 amino acids. Germline V gene lookup returns CDR1 MNHNY and CDR2 SVGAGI (reference sequence). Trimming removed 5 bases from V and 3 bases from J, with 13 bases in between. CDR3 loop: CASSTAQGDTEAFF. The CDR3 DNA reads as TGTGCCAGCAGTACCGCCCAGGGTGACACTGAAGCTTTCTTT.

A word on this clonotype: It may be a read error: a sequence one base away is much more abundant. V and J are TRBV4-2 and TRBJ2-1, with a possible D match to TRBD2 (5 bases). The CDR3 is 13 amino acids. Germline V CDR1 and CDR2: LGHNA, YNFKEQ. The CDR3 DNA sequence: TGTGCCGGCAGTCGCAGAGGGAACAATGAGCAGTTCTTC. It translates to CAGSRRGNNEQFF.

This clonotype has a count of ten or more. The chain combines TRBV20-1 with TRBJ2-1; the match to TRBD2 covers 10 bases. CDR1 is DFQATT, CDR2 SNEGSKA, per germline (reference sequence). CDR3 size: 16 residues. V lost 0 bases and J lost 9; bases outside the gene matches: 11. This CDR3 reads CSARDLEREGVGEQFF. The DNA for the CDR3 is TGCAGTGCTAGAGATCTGGAGCGGGAGGGTGTAGGTGAGCAGTTCTTC.

This clonotype was seen many times. V gene TRBV12-5 combines with J gene TRBJ1-2, with D maybe TRBD1 (5 bases). Germline assignment: CDR1 LGHNT and CDR2 FRNRAP. V lost 2 bases and J lost 4, with 14 bases in between. This CDR3 spans 15 amino acids. CDR3 region: CASGLTRGGAYGYTF. The CDR3 bases are TGTGCTAGTGGTTTGACCCGGGGGGGAGCCTATGGCTACACCTTC.

This clonotype has at least ten counts. The V and J genes are TRBV29-1 and TRBJ2-1, with D possibly being TRBD1 (6 bases). The V end was cut by 6 bases, the J end by 10 bases, with 16 bases between. The germline CDR1 and CDR2 sequences are SQVTM and ANQGSEA. The CDR3 length is 12 residues. CDR3: CSVGDRSVEQFF. The CDR3 nucleotides read TGCAGCGTGGGAGACAGGTCAGTAGAGCAGTTCTTC.

This clonotype was detected ten times or more. The chain recombines TRBV29-1 with TRBJ2-2; possibly TRBD2 for D (6 bases). V lost 4 bases and J lost 1, with 13 bases in between. This CDR3 contains 15 residues. Germline CDR1 and CDR2: SQVTM and ANQGSEA. The CDR3 loop reads CSVGGTQGNTGELFF. DNA of the CDR3: TGCAGCGTTGGAGGGACTCAGGGGAACACCGGGGAGCTGTTTTTT.

This clonotype was detected ten times or more. The chain recombines TRBV14 with TRBJ1-1, with unresolved D. Germline CDR1 and CDR2: SGHDN and FVKESK. This CDR3 is built from 13 residues. The V end lost 4 bases, the J end lost 2 bases, and 8 bases lay between the germline ends. The CDR3, as DNA: TGTGCCAGCAGCCTTCATAGTAACACTGAAGCTTTCTTT. This translates into CASSLHSNTEAFF.

Many counts were recorded for this clonotype. The CDR3 DNA follows: TGCAGTGCTAGAGTTCCGGGACTAGCGGGGCGGAATGAGCAGTTCTTC. It translates to CSARVPGLAGRNEQFF. The chain combines TRBV20-1 with TRBJ2-1; 13 nucleotides match TRBD2. The CDR3 consists of 16 residues. Losses at the gene ends were 1 base for V and 7 bases for J; bases not matched to a gene: 7. Germline CDR1 reads DFQATT; CDR2 reads SNEGSKA (reference sequence).

At least ten counts were recorded for this clonotype. The J gene is TRBJ1-3, the V gene TRBV11-2; no clear D. V was clipped by 2 bases and J by 8 bases, with 4 bases between them. The CDR3 has 11 residues. CDR1 is SGHAT, CDR2 FQNNGV, per germline. CDR3: CASSLQDTIYF. CDR3 DNA: TGTGCCAGCAGCTTACAGGACACCATATATTTT.

This clonotype came up many times. The chain joins TRBV27 to TRBJ1-5, with D perhaps matching TRBD1 (5 bases). Germline CDR1 is MNHEY and CDR2 is SMNVEV (reference sequence). Trimming left V 2 bases short and J 5 bases short, with 10 bases between. CDR3 length: 14 residues. The CDR3 protein is CASSLGGRHQPQHF. In nucleotides, the CDR3 is TGTGCCAGCAGTTTAGGGGGTAGACATCAGCCCCAGCATTTT.

This clonotype was recorded a few times. The chain uses TRBV20-1 and TRBJ1-1; D might be TRBD1 (6 bases). There are 15 residues in the CDR3. Germline V gene sequence: CDR1 DFQATT, CDR2 SNEGSKA (reference sequence). The V end lost 0 bases, the J end lost 1 base, and 12 bases lay between the germline ends. The CDR3 DNA sequence: TGCAGTGCTAGAGATATCGGGGGCGCGAACACTGAAGCTTTCTTT. Protein sequence: CSARDIGGANTEAFF.

This chain uses TRBV7-2 with TRBJ2-7; perhaps TRBD1 as D (6 bases). The CDR3 is 14 amino acids. Per the germline V gene, CDR1 is SGHTA and CDR2 is FQGNSA. V was trimmed by 4 bases and J by 5 bases, leaving 15 bases between them. CDR3 loop: CASSSLRGPNEQYF. CDR3 coding DNA: TGTGCCAGCAGCTCCCTCAGGGGCCCCAACGAGCAGTACTTC. The entire variable domain, with the rest obtained from reference TRBV7-2 and TRBJ2-7, is as follows: GAGVSQSPSNKVTEKGKDVELRCDPISGHTALYWYRQSLGQGLEFLIYFQGNSAPDKSGLPSDRFSAERTGGSVSTLTIQRTQQEDSAVYLCASSSLRGPNEQYFGPGTRLTVT.

The chain recombines TRBV27 with TRBJ2-5, with 11 bases aligning to TRBD1. Germline V gene lookup returns CDR1 MNHEY and CDR2 SMNVEV (reference sequence). There are 16 residues in the CDR3. Losses at the gene ends were 4 bases for V and 3 bases for J; bases not matched to a gene: 7. CDR3 sequence: CASSWSGTGGKETQYF. CDR3 nucleotides: TGTGCCAGCAGTTGGTCCGGGACAGGGGGTAAAGAGACCCAGTACTTC.